The T cell receptor beta chain described here comes from a study of graft-versus-host responses after intestinal transplantation. Assay used: immunoSEQ multiplex PCR; TCRdb lists only in-frame clones, some missing. The sample includes 9,600 or so clones, roughly 96% of them seen just once. The CDR3 runs 15 residues. CDR1 LNHDA and CDR2 SQIVND come from the germline V gene (reference sequence). With 3 bases removed from V and 1 base from J, the gap between germline ends came to 12 bases. This clone occurred a few times. The rearrangement uses TRBV19 and TRBJ1-1, with D perhaps TRBD1 (5 bases). The sequences come from bone marrow, collected more than 500 days after intestinal transplantation. This sequence originates from a human patient who received an intestinal transplant, so some T cells may come from the graft donor. CDR3 region: CASSISGGGNTEAFF. The CDR3 DNA is TGTGCCAGTAGTATCTCTGGGGGAGGGAACACTGAAGCTTTCTTT.